This is a list of T cell receptor beta chains from one sample in a study of Ad26.COV2.S vaccination and SARS-CoV-2 variants. Here immunoSEQ multiplex PCR was the method, and the copy in TCRdb shows in-frame clones only, minus some. This repertoire shows approximately 480,000 clones, around 88% found once; its top ten account for roughly 13%. This specimen was peripheral blood, taken in a trial of Ad26.COV2.S vaccine versus placebo. These receptors came from a person aged 18-60 years who received the Ad26.COV2.S COVID-19 vaccine or a placebo. The conserved cysteine and the conserved F or W are not part of the CDR3 here. Where a row states a size, it is once, few, many or the class of an expanded clone; other rows omit it.

clone size	J gene	V gene	CDR3 protein
NA	TRBJ2-7	TRBV18	ASSPPGGTLSYEQY
NA	TRBJ1-1	TRBV29-1	SPRRGMRTEAF
NA	TRBJ2-3	TRBV28	ASSQITGLAGETDTQY
NA	TRBJ1-2	TRBV9	ASSARGEGAGGYT
NA	TRBJ1-2	TRBV4-2	ASRPGTESGYT
few	TRBJ2-7	TRBV3-1/TRBV3-2	ASTTDALSEQY
NA	TRBJ1-4	TRBV5-1	ASNELGTSGEKLF
once	TRBJ1-1	TRBV5-1	ASSFITGVKAEAF
NA	TRBJ2-7	TRBV9	ASSVALAGVYEQY
NA	TRBJ1-1	TRBV29-1	SVFPAF
NA	TRBJ1-1	TRBV10-2	ASSRTGTNTEAF
NA	TRBJ1-4	TRBV7-8	ASSLVTTASNEKLF
NA	TRBJ2-1	TRBV12-3/TRBV12-4	ASSLVSGSKF
once	TRBJ2-3	TRBV7-3	ASSSSPVDTQY
NA	TRBJ2-5	TRBV11-3	ASSLDSGTGDQETQY
NA	TRBJ1-1	TRBV9	ASSPHQQGLTPEAF
NA	TRBJ2-7	TRBV4-3	ASSQESAGPSYEQY
NA	TRBJ2-6	TRBV19	ASSPRRQGAGANVLT
NA	TRBJ2-5	TRBV30	ATRGVKETQY
NA	TRBJ1-2	TRBV30	AWSVGGGYT
NA	TRBJ2-1	TRBV7-3	ASSLASGGQAEQF
NA	TRBJ2-7	TRBV7-2	ASSWSLAGGTYEQY
few	TRBJ1-2	TRBV28	ASSLLGVPRGYT
once	TRBJ1-1	TRBV5-4	ASSSQGPNTEAF
NA	TRBJ2-1	TRBV2	ASSVRRSTSVHNEQF
NA	TRBJ1-3	TRBV19	ASSILQGSSGNTIY
NA	TRBJ1-2	TRBV6-5	ASSYPLGGGIGYT
NA	TRBJ1-5	TRBV14	ASSQVLSTLNQPQH
once	TRBJ1-6	TRBV2	ASTAQGASPLH
NA	TRBJ2-1	TRBV5-3	AKKGLAGPWVEQF
NA	TRBJ1-1	TRBV19	ASSIWGGHTEAF
once	TRBJ1-1	TRBV7-9	ASSYQSGGNTEAF
once	TRBJ1-2	TRBV28	ASSLEGVPNYGYT
NA	TRBJ1-1	TRBV28	ASSLSLAGLRTEAF
NA	TRBJ2-7	TRBV4-1	ASSQDQLLLYEQY
NA	TRBJ2-1	TRBV7-8	ASSLGGPTVEF
NA	TRBJ1-2	TRBV15	ATSRGGAIPTYGYT
NA	TRBJ2-3	TRBV4-1	ASSRPSAPADTQY
few	TRBJ1-6	TRBV5-4	ASSLADSYNSPLH
NA	TRBJ1-1	TRBV5-4	ASSPSGLPKPGTEAF
NA	TRBJ1-6	TRBV6-5	ASSYGTASNSPLH
NA	TRBJ1-1	TRBV30	AWDVRVAVS
NA	TRBJ2-5	TRBV28	ASSTPSRSAETQY
NA	TRBJ1-1	TRBV9	ASSVGVGGRYSEAF
once	TRBJ2-5	TRBV24-1	ATSDFGLAGLKETQY
NA	TRBJ1-1	TRBV18	ASSPRGRLGDTEAF
NA	TRBJ2-7	TRBV5-4	ASSASGGSVYEQY
NA	TRBJ2-2	TRBV9	ASSVYTGELF
NA	TRBJ2-3	TRBV9	ASSVGGRLTDTQY
NA	TRBJ2-7	TRBV19	ASSSSGNPYEQY
NA	TRBJ1-2	TRBV27	ASSLRENNYGYT
once	TRBJ1-1	TRBV30	AWSGTGNTEAF
NA	TRBJ2-7	TRBV28	ASSLAGVGYEQY
NA	TRBJ2-1	TRBV28	ASSSQLGLAEGNEQF
NA	TRBJ2-5	TRBV7-2	ASSLGSEETQY
NA	TRBJ1-4	TRBV28	ASSLAGTNEKLF